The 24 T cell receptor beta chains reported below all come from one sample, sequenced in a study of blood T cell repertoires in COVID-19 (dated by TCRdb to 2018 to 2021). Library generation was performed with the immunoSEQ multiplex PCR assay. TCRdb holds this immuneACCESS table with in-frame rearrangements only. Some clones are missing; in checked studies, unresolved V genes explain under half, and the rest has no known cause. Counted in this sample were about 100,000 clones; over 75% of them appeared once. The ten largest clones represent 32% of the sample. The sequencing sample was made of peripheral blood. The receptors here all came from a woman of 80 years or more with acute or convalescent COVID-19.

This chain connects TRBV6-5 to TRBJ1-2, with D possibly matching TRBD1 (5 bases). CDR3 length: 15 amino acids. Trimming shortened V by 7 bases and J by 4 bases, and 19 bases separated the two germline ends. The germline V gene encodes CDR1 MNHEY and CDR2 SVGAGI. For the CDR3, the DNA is TGTGCCAGCACCAGAACCCGGGACTTGGGCTATGGCTACACCTTC. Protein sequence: CASTRTRDLGYGYTF.

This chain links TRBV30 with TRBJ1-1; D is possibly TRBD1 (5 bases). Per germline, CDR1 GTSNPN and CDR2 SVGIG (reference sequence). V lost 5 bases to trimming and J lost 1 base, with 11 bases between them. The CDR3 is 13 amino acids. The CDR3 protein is CAWRWRGNTEAFF. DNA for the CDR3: TGTGCCTGGCGTTGGAGGGGGAACACTGAAGCTTTCTTT.

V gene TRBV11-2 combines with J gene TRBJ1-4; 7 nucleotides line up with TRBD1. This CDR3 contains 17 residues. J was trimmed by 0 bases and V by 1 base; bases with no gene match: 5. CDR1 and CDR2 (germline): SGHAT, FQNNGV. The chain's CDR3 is CASSLVGGQTTNEKLFF. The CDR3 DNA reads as TGTGCCAGCAGCTTAGTTGGGGGACAGACAACTAATGAAAAACTGTTTTTT.

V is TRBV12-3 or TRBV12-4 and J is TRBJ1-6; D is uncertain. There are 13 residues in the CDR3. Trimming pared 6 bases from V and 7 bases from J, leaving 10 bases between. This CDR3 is CASRQKNNSPLHF. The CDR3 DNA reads TGTGCCAGCAGACAAAAGAACAATTCACCCCTCCACTTT.

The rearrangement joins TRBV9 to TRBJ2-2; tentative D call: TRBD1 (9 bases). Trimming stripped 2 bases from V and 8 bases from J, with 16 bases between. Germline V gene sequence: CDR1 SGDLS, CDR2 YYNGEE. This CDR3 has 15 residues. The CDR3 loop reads CASSVVAGTGGELFF. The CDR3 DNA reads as TGTGCCAGCAGCGTGGTAGCGGGGACAGGGGGGGAGCTGTTTTTT.

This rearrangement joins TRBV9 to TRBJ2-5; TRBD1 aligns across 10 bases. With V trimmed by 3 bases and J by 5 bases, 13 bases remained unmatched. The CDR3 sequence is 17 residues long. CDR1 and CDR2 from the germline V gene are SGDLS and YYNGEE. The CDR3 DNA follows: TGTGCCAGCAGCGGACCCCCGGGGACAGGGGTTATGGAGACCCAGTACTTC. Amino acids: CASSGPPGTGVMETQYF.

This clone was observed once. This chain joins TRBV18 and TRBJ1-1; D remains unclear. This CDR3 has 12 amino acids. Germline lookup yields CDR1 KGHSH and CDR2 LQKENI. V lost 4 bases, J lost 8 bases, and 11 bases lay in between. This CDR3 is CASSLNREEAFF. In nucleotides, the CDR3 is TGTGCCAGCTCACTAAATCGCGAAGAAGCTTTCTTT. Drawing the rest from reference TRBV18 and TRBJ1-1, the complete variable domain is NAGVMQNPRHLVRRRGQEARLRCSPMKGHSHVYWYRQLPEEGLKFMVYLQKENIIDESGMPKERFSAEFPKEGPSILRIQQVVRGDSAAYFCASSLNREEAFFGQGTRLTVV.

The DNA for the CDR3 is TGTGCCAGCAGCGTAGACCGGGACAGGGGGCGCACAGATACGCAGTATTTT. Amino acids: CASSVDRDRGRTDTQYF. The V gene is TRBV9, the J gene TRBJ2-3; TRBD1 matches 12 bases. The length of the CDR3 is 17 residues. After removal of 0 bases from V and 1 base from J, the junction contained 3 bases not matched to a gene. Germline lookup yields CDR1 SGDLS and CDR2 YYNGEE.

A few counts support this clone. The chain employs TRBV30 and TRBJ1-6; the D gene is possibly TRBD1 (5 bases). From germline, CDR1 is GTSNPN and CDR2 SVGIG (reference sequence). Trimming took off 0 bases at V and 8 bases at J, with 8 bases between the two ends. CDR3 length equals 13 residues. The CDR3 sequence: CAWSVKGDSPLHF. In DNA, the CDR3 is TGTGCCTGGAGTGTGAAAGGGGATTCACCCCTCCACTTT.

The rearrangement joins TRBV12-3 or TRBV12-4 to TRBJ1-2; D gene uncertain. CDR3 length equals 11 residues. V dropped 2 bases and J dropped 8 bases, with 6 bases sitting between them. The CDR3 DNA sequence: TGTGCCAGCAGTTTATGGCCAGGCTACACCTTC. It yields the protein CASSLWPGYTF.

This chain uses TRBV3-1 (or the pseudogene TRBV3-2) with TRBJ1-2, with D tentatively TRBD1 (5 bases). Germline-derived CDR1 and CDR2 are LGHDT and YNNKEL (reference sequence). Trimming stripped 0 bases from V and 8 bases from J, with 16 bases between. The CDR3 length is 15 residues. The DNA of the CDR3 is TGTGCCAGCAGCCAAGAAATAGGGGCAGGAAGGGGCTACACCTTC. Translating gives CASSQEIGAGRGYTF.

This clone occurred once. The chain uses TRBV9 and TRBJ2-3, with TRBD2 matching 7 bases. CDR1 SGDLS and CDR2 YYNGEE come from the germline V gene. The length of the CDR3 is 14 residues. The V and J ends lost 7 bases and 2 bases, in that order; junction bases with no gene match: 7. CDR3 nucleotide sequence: TGTGCCAGCGGGGCTAGCGGATACACAGATACGCAGTATTTT. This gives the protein CASGASGYTDTQYF.

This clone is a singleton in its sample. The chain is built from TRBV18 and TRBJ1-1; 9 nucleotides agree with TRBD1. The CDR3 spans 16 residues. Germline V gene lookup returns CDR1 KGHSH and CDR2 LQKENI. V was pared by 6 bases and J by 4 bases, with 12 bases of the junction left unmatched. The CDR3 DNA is TGTGCCAGCTCTACGGGACAGGGAGGATTGAGCACTGAAGCTTTCTTT. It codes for CASSTGQGGLSTEAFF.

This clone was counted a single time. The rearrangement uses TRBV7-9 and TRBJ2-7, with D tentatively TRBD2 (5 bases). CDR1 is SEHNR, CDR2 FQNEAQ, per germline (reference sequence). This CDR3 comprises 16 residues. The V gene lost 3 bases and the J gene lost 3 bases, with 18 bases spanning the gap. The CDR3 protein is CASSLSSVRRLYEQYF. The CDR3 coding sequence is TGTGCCAGCAGCTTGAGTAGCGTCCGCCGTCTCTACGAGCAGTACTTC.

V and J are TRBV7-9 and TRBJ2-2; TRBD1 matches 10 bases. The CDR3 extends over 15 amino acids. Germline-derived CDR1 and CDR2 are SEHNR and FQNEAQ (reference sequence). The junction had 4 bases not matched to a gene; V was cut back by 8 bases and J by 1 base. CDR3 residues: CASRDRGLNTGELFF. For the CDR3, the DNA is TGTGCCAGCCGCGACAGGGGGCTGAACACCGGGGAGCTGTTTTTT.

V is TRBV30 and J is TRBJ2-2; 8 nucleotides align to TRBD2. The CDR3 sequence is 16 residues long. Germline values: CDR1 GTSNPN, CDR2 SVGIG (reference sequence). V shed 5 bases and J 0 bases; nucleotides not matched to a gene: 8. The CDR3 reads CAWARIAGTNTGELFF. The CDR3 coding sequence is TGTGCCTGGGCTCGTATAGCGGGGACGAACACCGGGGAGCTGTTTTTT.

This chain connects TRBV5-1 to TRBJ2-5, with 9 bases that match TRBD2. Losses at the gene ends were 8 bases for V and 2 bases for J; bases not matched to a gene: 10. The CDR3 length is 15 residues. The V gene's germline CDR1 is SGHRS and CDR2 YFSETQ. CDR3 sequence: CASKVVAGAQETQYF. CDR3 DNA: TGCGCCAGTAAGGTGGTAGCGGGGGCACAAGAGACCCAGTACTTC.

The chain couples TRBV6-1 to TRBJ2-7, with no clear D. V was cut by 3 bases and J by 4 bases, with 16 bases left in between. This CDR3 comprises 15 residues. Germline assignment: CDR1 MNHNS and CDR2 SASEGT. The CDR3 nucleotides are TGTGCCAGCAGTGATATGCGACACATACTTTACGAGCAGTACTTC. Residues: CASSDMRHILYEQYF.

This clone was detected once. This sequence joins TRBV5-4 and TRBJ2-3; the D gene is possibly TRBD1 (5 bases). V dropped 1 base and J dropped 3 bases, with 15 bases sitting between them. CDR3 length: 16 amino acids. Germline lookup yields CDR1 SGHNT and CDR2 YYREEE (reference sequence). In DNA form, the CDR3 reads TGTGCCAGCAGCTTGCATCAGGGATCTCGGACAGATACGCAGTATTTT. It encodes CASSLHQGSRTDTQYF.

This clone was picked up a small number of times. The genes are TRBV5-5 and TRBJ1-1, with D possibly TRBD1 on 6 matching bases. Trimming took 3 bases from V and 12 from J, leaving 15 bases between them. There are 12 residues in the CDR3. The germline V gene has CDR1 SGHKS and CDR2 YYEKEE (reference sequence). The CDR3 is CASSSQGLMTFF. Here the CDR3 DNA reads TGTGCCAGCAGCTCACAGGGTTTGATGACTTTCTTT.

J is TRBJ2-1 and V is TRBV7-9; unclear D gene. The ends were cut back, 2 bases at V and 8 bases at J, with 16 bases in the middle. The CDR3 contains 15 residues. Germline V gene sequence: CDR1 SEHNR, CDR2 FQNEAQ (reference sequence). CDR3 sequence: CASSLRGPAPHEQFF. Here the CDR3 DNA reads TGTGCCAGCAGCTTAAGAGGCCCCGCTCCCCATGAGCAGTTCTTC.

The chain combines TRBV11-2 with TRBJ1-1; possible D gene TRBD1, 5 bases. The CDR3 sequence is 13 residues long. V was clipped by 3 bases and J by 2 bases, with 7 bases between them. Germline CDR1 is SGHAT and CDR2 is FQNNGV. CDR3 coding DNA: TGTGCCAGCAGCTTCGGGGGAAACACTGAAGCTTTCTTT. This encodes CASSFGGNTEAFF.

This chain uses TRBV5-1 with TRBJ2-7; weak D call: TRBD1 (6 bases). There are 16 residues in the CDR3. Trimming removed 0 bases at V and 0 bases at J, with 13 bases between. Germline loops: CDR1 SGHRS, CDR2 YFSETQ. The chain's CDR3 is CASSLGTAFYSYEQYF. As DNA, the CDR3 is TGCGCCAGCAGCTTGGGGACAGCTTTTTACTCCTACGAGCAGTACTTC. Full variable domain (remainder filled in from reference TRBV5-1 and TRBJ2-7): KAGVTQTPRYLIKTRGQQVTLSCSPISGHRSVSWYQQTPGQGLQFLFEYFSETQRNKGNFPGRFSGRQFSNSRSEMNVSTLELGDSALYLCASSLGTAFYSYEQYFGPGTRLTVT.

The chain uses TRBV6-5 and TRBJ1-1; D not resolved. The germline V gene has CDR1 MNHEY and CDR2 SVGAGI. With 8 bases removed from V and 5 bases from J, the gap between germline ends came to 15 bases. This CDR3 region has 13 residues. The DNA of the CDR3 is TGTGCCAGCGAAATGGGCAGGTATACTGAAGCTTTCTTT. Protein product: CASEMGRYTEAFF.